The clone carrying this T cell receptor beta chain was counted ten times or more. Time point indicated: newly diagnosed GD, antithyroid drugs for less than 3 months. RNA isolated from PBMCs was used to make the TCR library. The record originates from a study of regulatory T cells in long-lasting Graves disease. Germline V gene lookup returns CDR1 MDHEN and CDR2 SYDVKM. CDR3 length: 15 amino acids. Trimming removed 7 bases from V and 1 base from J, with 16 bases in between. Library construction for TCR beta used iRepertoire HTBI primers and Arm-PCR of CDR3 regions. TCRdb itself ran the multiplex PCR reads through MiXCR, one entry per CDR3 protein. The table shows 360,000 or so distinct CDR3 sequences, with about 11% occurring only once. These data also featured in a second study, about T cells in Graves' hyperthyroidism and ophthalmopathy.

The sample in question was peripheral blood mononuclear cells (PBMCs), obtained at new diagnosis, from a patient treated with antithyroid drugs. The chain is built from TRBV28 and TRBJ2-5, with D perhaps matching TRBD1 or TRBD2 (5 bases each). The clonotype originates from a woman between 18 and 29 years old with Graves disease. In nucleotides, the CDR3 is TGTGCCAGCACCCTAGAGGGGCAGGGCCAAGAGACCCAGTACTTC. Its protein is CASTLEGQGQETQYF. Full variable domain (missing parts from reference TRBV28 and TRBJ2-5): DVKVTQSSRYLVKRTGEKVFLECVQDMDHENMFWYRQDPGLGLRLIYFSYDVKMKEKGDIPEGYSVSREKKERFSLILESASTNQTSMYLCASTLEGQGQETQYFGPGTRLLVL.